Shown below are 17 T cell receptor beta chains from a single sample sequenced in a study of cytomegalovirus exposure and HLA in healthy donors. PCR primers comprised 60 Vbeta and 13 Jbeta primers. Using immunoSEQ multiplex PCR, the repertoire was profiled, and TCRdb retains in-frame clones only, with some absent. The sample lists 35,000 to 50,000 clones, about 84% occurring once. The sequenced material came from PBMCs. These receptors all come from a man in his fifties in good health and CMV-seronegative.

V usage is TRBV9 and J usage is TRBJ2-5; D is perhaps TRBD2 (5 bases). Per germline, CDR1 SGDLS and CDR2 YYNGEE. Trimming cost V 2 bases and J 5 bases, with 13 bases left between them. This CDR3 comprises 14 residues. Here the CDR3 DNA reads TGTGCCAGCAGCGTCGCACTAGACGTGGAGACCCAGTACTTC. Translating gives CASSVALDVETQYF.

This clone is labeled as medium-sized. This rearrangement joins TRBV4-1 to TRBJ1-1, with a tentative D call TRBD1 (6 bases). CDR3 length: 15 residues. Between the trimmed V and J ends, which lost 3 bases and 4 bases, there was a span of 15 bases. The germline gives CDR1 MGHRA, CDR2 YSYEKL. This CDR3 is CASSQYRATSTEAFF. The CDR3 DNA reads as TGCGCCAGCAGCCAGTACAGGGCGACGAGCACTGAAGCTTTCTTT.

This clone came up a few times. The V call is TRBV9, the J call TRBJ1-1, with 10 bases fitting TRBD1. Germline-derived CDR1 and CDR2 are SGDLS and YYNGEE. The CDR3 totals 16 residues. V shed 0 bases, J shed 3 bases, and the junction held 5 bases outside the gene matches. CDR3 sequence: CASSVGTGGSYTEAFF. The CDR3 DNA follows: TGTGCCAGCAGCGTAGGGACAGGGGGATCGTACACTGAAGCTTTCTTT.

This sequence joins TRBV6-4 and TRBJ1-2; D not certain. The CDR3 loop spans 15 amino acids. Trimming took off 2 bases at V and 0 bases at J, with 10 bases between the two ends. In germline, CDR1 is MRHNA, CDR2 SNTAGT. The CDR3 region has the DNA TGTGCCAGCAGTGACCGCCGGGAAGCTAACTATGGCTACACCTTC. The encoded protein is CASSDRREANYGYTF.

The gene calls are TRBV5-4 and TRBJ2-1, with D tentatively TRBD2 (6 bases). The V and J ends lost 0 bases and 4 bases respectively, with 14 bases between them. Germline V gene data show CDR1 as SGHNT and CDR2 as YYREEE (reference sequence). The CDR3 is 16 amino acids. CDR3 residues: CASSLGGLEIYNEQFF. In DNA, the CDR3 is TGTGCCAGCAGCTTGGGGGGACTTGAAATTTACAATGAGCAGTTCTTC.

The J gene is TRBJ1-2, the V gene TRBV21-1. TRBV21-1 is termed a pseudogene. The CDR3 length is 10 residues. The CDR3 protein is CASIPRGYTF. In DNA form, the CDR3 reads TGTGCCAGCATCCCGCGGGGCTACACCTTC.

This clone came up a few times. The CDR3 coding sequence is TGTGCCATCAGTGGGGGACTAGCGGGGGTCGAGCAGTTCTTC. This sequence encodes CAISGGLAGVEQFF. The gene calls are TRBV10-3 and TRBJ2-1; 14 bases agree with TRBD2. The J segment lost 10 bases and the V segment lost 4 bases, leaving 3 bases of the junction unmatched. Germline loops: CDR1 ENHRY, CDR2 SYGVKD. This CDR3 is 14 amino acids long.

This chain connects TRBV15 to TRBJ2-1; D is perhaps TRBD1 (6 bases). Per germline, CDR1 LNHNV and CDR2 YYDKDF (reference sequence). The CDR3 extends over 14 amino acids. V was shortened by 5 bases and J by 9 bases, with 17 bases between the two germline ends. CDR3 coding DNA: TGTGCCACCAGCGCCTCAAGGGGGTGGGGTGAGCAGTTCTTC. As protein: CATSASRGWGEQFF.

The rearrangement uses TRBV18 and TRBJ2-2; TRBD2 matches at 7 bases. Germline V gene sequence: CDR1 KGHSH, CDR2 LQKENI. V shed 1 base, J shed 3 bases, and the junction held 5 bases outside the gene matches. The CDR3 runs 16 residues. CDR3 sequence: CASSPRGGEDTGELFF. The CDR3 DNA follows: TGTGCCAGCTCACCACGGGGAGGGGAGGACACCGGGGAGCTGTTTTTT.

CDR3 coding DNA: TGTGCCAGCAGCTTAGAGGTAGCGGGTGGCAATGAGCAGTTCTTC. As protein: CASSLEVAGGNEQFF. The rearrangement uses TRBV7-3 and TRBJ2-1; 7 positions agree with TRBD2. The germline CDR1 and CDR2 sequences are SGHTA and FQGTGA. The CDR3 is made up of 15 amino acids. J was trimmed by 6 bases and V by 2 bases; bases with no gene match: 7.

The chain couples TRBV6-5 to TRBJ1-1; D may be TRBD1 (5 bases). Germline V gives CDR1 MNHEY, CDR2 SVGAGI. The ends were cut back, 2 bases at V and 5 bases at J, with 15 bases in the middle. The CDR3 has 15 amino acids. CDR3 sequence reads: CASSYLGREGTEAFF. CDR3 bases: TGTGCCAGCAGTTACCTCGGCAGGGAAGGAACTGAAGCTTTCTTT.

As regards this clone: One junction end does not reproduce the germline sequence, and a read error may be involved. This chain joins TRBV7-7 and TRBJ2-3; TRBD1 agrees at 8 bases. The CDR3 loop spans 15 amino acids. Germline V lookup: CDR1 SSHAT, CDR2 FNYEAQ (reference sequence). CDR3 sequence reads: CASSLVQGAQDTQYF. CDR3 coding DNA: TGTGCTAGCAGCTTAGTCCAGGGGGCCCAAGATACGCAGTATTTT.

As concerns this clone: A junction boundary mismatches the germline segment, possibly from a read error. The gene calls are TRBV6-5 and TRBJ2-7; maybe TRBD1 (6 bases). This CDR3 region has 12 residues. Germline V lookup: CDR1 MNHEY, CDR2 SVGAGI. The CDR3 protein is CASSEAGDPKHF. The CDR3 bases are TGTGCCAGCAGCGAGGCAGGGGATCCCAAGCACTTC.

The CDR3 loop reads CSATVNYEQYF. The CDR3 DNA follows: TGCAGCGCCACGGTCAACTACGAGCAGTACTTC. The V and J genes are TRBV29-1 and TRBJ2-7; D gene unclear. Germline assignment: CDR1 SQVTM and CDR2 ANQGSEA. The CDR3 has 11 amino acids. V gave up 7 bases and J gave up 3 bases, with 10 bases separating them.

This sequence joins TRBV5-1 and TRBJ1-3; D remains unclear. The CDR3 runs to 15 residues. Germline V lookup: CDR1 SGHRS, CDR2 YFSETQ. Trimming pared 0 bases from V and 3 bases from J, leaving 10 bases between. The CDR3 is CASSLVAGSGNTIYF. The CDR3 DNA follows: TGCGCCAGCAGCTTGGTAGCGGGGAGTGGAAACACCATATATTTT.

CDR3 DNA sequence: TGTGCCAGCAGTTACGGGCGGGGGGGCCGCACAGATACGCAGTATTTT. Translating gives CASSYGRGGRTDTQYF. The chain couples TRBV6-6 to TRBJ2-3; 9 nucleotides match TRBD2. The CDR3 sequence is 16 residues long. Per germline, CDR1 MNHNY and CDR2 SVGAGI (reference sequence). Trimming took 2 bases from V and 1 from J; bases not matched to a gene: 4.

The chain combines TRBV5-1 with TRBJ2-5; perhaps TRBD2 as D (6 bases). Germline values: CDR1 SGHRS, CDR2 YFSETQ. V gave up 1 base and J gave up 5 bases, with 9 bases separating them. The CDR3 runs to 13 residues. The CDR3 region is CASSLPGGETQYF. The CDR3 DNA sequence: TGCGCCAGCAGCTTGCCAGGAGGGGAGACCCAGTACTTC.